This TCR beta chain was captured by sequencing in a study of CD8+CD57+ T cells in acquired aplastic anemia. For the study at large: Sorted cells (CD4+ and CD8+) yielded DNA amounts that averaged roughly 3 ug.

This CDR3 comprises 10 residues. From germline, CDR1 is DFQATT and CDR2 SNEGSKA (reference sequence). Trimming left V 5 bases short and J 6 bases short, with 6 bases between. All sequencing subjects had displayed CD8+CD57+ cell expansion on flow cytometry. Blood samples were obtained from patients who had received no prior therapy. The template for TCR beta VDJ and CDR3 sequence profiling was genomic DNA. TCRdb analysed the reads with MiXCR anew, one entry per CDR3 protein. The sample comprises roughly 170,000 distinct CDR3 sequences, around 50% of which are singletons, and about an eighth rests with the top ten. General study results and limits: Levels of CD8+ Simpson's diversity were not significantly distinct in patients versus controls. Around 30 sequences, all CD8+ CDR3, were shared between patients and controls.

In the case of this clonotype: Its matching antigen is unknown.

This rearrangement joins TRBV20-1 to TRBJ2-3, with D tentatively TRBD2 (6 bases). What was sequenced was sorted CD4+, CD8+, or CD8+CD57+ T cells (not recorded which) from PBMCs. The source is a human donor with aplastic anemia. The CDR3 region is CSAGRDTQYF. DNA for the CDR3: TGCAGTGCTGGGAGGGATACGCAGTATTTT.